These 21 T cell receptor beta chains were sequenced from one sample in a study of cytomegalovirus exposure and HLA in healthy donors. The PCR ran on 60 Vbeta and 13 Jbeta primers. The method was immunoSEQ multiplex PCR; TCRdb's version includes in-frame clones alone and lacks a portion of them. The sample carries about 160,000 clones, 65% to 85% recorded once. The sequencing input was PBMCs. Every receptor here comes from a woman between 25 and 40 years old in good health and CMV-seropositive.

The V and J genes are TRBV9 and TRBJ2-7, with D possibly TRBD2 on 6 matching bases. Germline V CDR1 and CDR2: SGDLS, YYNGEE. Trimming took 0 bases from V and 4 from J, leaving 20 bases between them. This CDR3 spans 17 amino acids. CDR3 in DNA: TGTGCCAGCAGCGTAGGACCTGGGACTGGAATTACTTACGAGCAGTACTTC. Translation gives CASSVGPGTGITYEQYF.

The chain combines TRBV5-1 with TRBJ2-2; D uncertain. Trimming removed 6 bases at V and 0 bases at J, with 12 bases between. CDR1 is SGHRS, CDR2 YFSETQ, per germline. The CDR3 is made up of 15 amino acids. This CDR3 reads CASKESTANTGELFF. The CDR3 nucleotides are TGCGCCAGCAAAGAGAGCACAGCGAACACCGGGGAGCTGTTTTTT.

For the CDR3, the DNA is TGCAGTGTTACATTTTCAGAGACCCAGTACTTC. Translated: CSVTFSETQYF. V usage is TRBV20-1 and J usage is TRBJ2-5; D uncertain. Germline assignment: CDR1 DFQATT and CDR2 SNEGSKA (reference sequence). CDR3 length: 11 amino acids. Trimming removed 7 bases from V and 4 bases from J, with 10 bases in between.

The chain is built from TRBV5-1 and TRBJ2-5; 7 bases match TRBD1. CDR3 length: 15 amino acids. Germline-derived CDR1 and CDR2 are SGHRS and YFSETQ. Germline trimming cut 0 bases from V and 2 bases from J; bases unmatched to any gene: 4. As DNA, the CDR3 is TGCGCCAGCAGCTTGGAAGGGACAGTACAAGAGACCCAGTACTTC. Translation gives CASSLEGTVQETQYF.

The genes are TRBV18 and TRBJ1-6, with a weak D call TRBD1 (6 bases). V shed 2 bases and J shed 9 bases, with 14 bases lying between them. The germline V gene encodes CDR1 KGHSH and CDR2 LQKENI. The CDR3 loop spans 15 amino acids. The CDR3 here is CASSPIQGLGSPLHF. In DNA form, the CDR3 reads TGTGCCAGCTCACCAATACAGGGTTTAGGTTCACCCCTCCACTTT.

CDR3 amino acids: CASGLDREGTGELFF. CDR3 bases: TGTGCCAGTGGACTGGACAGGGAGGGGACCGGGGAGCTGTTTTTT. This chain uses TRBV19 with TRBJ2-2, with a tentative D call TRBD1 (8 bases). CDR3 length: 15 amino acids. V lost 8 bases, J lost 5 bases, and 18 bases lay in between. Germline CDR1 and CDR2: LNHDA and SQIVND (reference sequence).

This sequence joins TRBV6-1 and TRBJ1-6, with 10 bases aligning to TRBD1. V lost 6 bases to trimming and J lost 11 bases; unmatched junction nucleotides: 7. CDR3 length: 14 residues. Germline V gene lookup returns CDR1 MNHNS and CDR2 SASEGT. The CDR3 is CASRPGQGIPPLHF. CDR3 coding DNA: TGTGCCAGCAGGCCGGGACAGGGGATTCCACCCCTCCACTTT.

The V and J genes are TRBV27 and TRBJ2-3, with D perhaps matching TRBD1 (6 bases). The germline V gene encodes CDR1 MNHEY and CDR2 SMNVEV (reference sequence). With 6 bases removed from V and 0 bases from J, the gap between germline ends came to 22 bases. The CDR3 covers 18 residues. CDR3 DNA: TGTGCCAGCAGCCCCCCGGGCAGGGGCCGTCTTAGCACAGATACGCAGTATTTT. Translating gives CASSPPGRGRLSTDTQYF.

This clone was recorded once. The chain is built from TRBV6-4 and TRBJ2-3; TRBD2 is a possible D gene (6 bases). This CDR3 comprises 13 residues. Germline V lookup: CDR1 MRHNA, CDR2 SNTAGT. Trimming pared 0 bases from V and 7 bases from J, leaving 8 bases between. The CDR3 here is CASSDSGRHTQYF. As DNA, the CDR3 is TGTGCCAGCAGTGACTCTGGGAGGCATACGCAGTATTTT.

The rearrangement joins TRBV6-5 to TRBJ2-5, with TRBD2 as a possible D gene (6 bases). Trimming removed 4 bases at V and 2 bases at J, with 11 bases between. The germline CDR1 and CDR2 sequences are MNHEY and SVGAGI. The CDR3 spans 14 residues. The DNA of the CDR3 is TGTGCCAGCAGTTCCGGGAGAGTGCAAGAGACCCAGTACTTC. The encoded protein is CASSSGRVQETQYF.

The sample holds a few counts of this clone. V usage is TRBV7-2 and J usage is TRBJ2-7; TRBD2 matches at 8 bases. Trimming removed 3 bases from V and 4 bases from J; junction bases left unmatched: 8. Per the germline V gene, CDR1 is SGHTA and CDR2 is FQGNSA. The CDR3 runs to 15 residues. The DNA of the CDR3 is TGTGCCAGCAGCTTCGGCCCAGCGGGGGAATACGAGCAGTACTTC. This encodes CASSFGPAGEYEQYF. Based on the CDR3 plus reference TRBV7-2 and TRBJ2-7, the full variable domain is GAGVSQSPSNKVTEKGKDVELRCDPISGHTALYWYRQSLGQGLEFLIYFQGNSAPDKSGLPSDRFSAERTGGSVSTLTIQRTQQEDSAVYLCASSFGPAGEYEQYFGPGTRLTVT.

This chain uses TRBV9 with TRBJ2-5; perhaps TRBD2 as D (6 bases). The CDR3 has 14 residues. V dropped 3 bases and J dropped 7 bases, with 16 bases sitting between them. The V gene's germline CDR1 is SGDLS and CDR2 YYNGEE. CDR3 bases: TGTGCCAGCAGCGGGGGACTGGCCAGAGGGACCCAGTACTTC. This codes for CASSGGLARGTQYF.

This rearrangement joins TRBV29-1 to TRBJ2-3, with TRBD2 matching 11 bases. Trimming at V came to 8 bases and at J to 4 bases, leaving 2 bases not matched to a gene. CDR3 length: 12 residues. CDR1 SQVTM and CDR2 ANQGSEA come from the germline V gene. In DNA form, the CDR3 reads TGCAGCTTAGCGGGGGGGCCAGATACGCAGTATTTT. It is translated as CSLAGGPDTQYF.

The chain recombines TRBV4-3 with TRBJ1-1; no clear D. The length of the CDR3 is 15 residues. Germline values: CDR1 LGHNA, CDR2 YSLEER. Trimming removed 2 bases at V and 1 base at J, with 11 bases between. The DNA for the CDR3 is TGCGCCAGCAGCCAATCTGTGAACGGGAACACTGAAGCTTTCTTT. Its protein product is CASSQSVNGNTEAFF.

For the CDR3, the DNA is TGCGCCAGCAGCTTGGGTGAAGGGGGCACTAGATATGGCTACACCTTC. The encoded protein is CASSLGEGGTRYGYTF. The V call is TRBV5-1, the J call TRBJ1-2; 7 bases fit TRBD1. Germline CDR1 is SGHRS and CDR2 is YFSETQ. The CDR3 spans 16 residues. With V trimmed by 0 bases and J by 5 bases, 10 bases remained unmatched.

In nucleotides, the CDR3 is TGCGCCAGCAGCGCGGGACTAGCGGGGACTTTCTACAATGAGCAGTTCTTC. The encoded protein is CASSAGLAGTFYNEQFF. The rearrangement joins TRBV5-1 to TRBJ2-1; 13 nucleotides match TRBD2. The CDR3 is 17 residues long. V shed 4 bases and J 3 bases; nucleotides not matched to a gene: 7. Germline V CDR1 and CDR2: SGHRS, YFSETQ. Complete variable domain (other parts from reference TRBV5-1 and TRBJ2-1): KAGVTQTPRYLIKTRGQQVTLSCSPISGHRSVSWYQQTPGQGLQFLFEYFSETQRNKGNFPGRFSGRQFSNSRSEMNVSTLELGDSALYLCASSAGLAGTFYNEQFFGPGTRLTVL.

On this clone itself: This CDR3 is also generated by other DNA sequences in the sample. This chain connects TRBV7-2 to TRBJ1-1; the D gene is possibly TRBD1 (5 bases). The CDR3 totals 14 residues. Germline V gives CDR1 SGHTA, CDR2 FQGNSA. Deletions cut 6 bases from V and 3 bases from J, with 14 bases between. CDR3 nucleotides: TGTGCCAGCAGTCCTAGCCCGGGGGACACTGAAGCTTTCTTT. Its protein product is CASSPSPGDTEAFF.

This clone has more than one count but fewer than ten. This chain links TRBV2 with TRBJ1-1; no reliable D call. Trimming removed 6 bases from V and 1 base from J, with 9 bases in between. Germline V gives CDR1 SNHLY, CDR2 FYNNEI. The CDR3 length is 13 residues. CDR3 sequence reads: CASSQLPNTEAFF. The CDR3 coding sequence is TGTGCCAGCAGCCAACTACCGAACACTGAAGCTTTCTTT. Drawing the rest from reference TRBV2 and TRBJ1-1, the complete variable domain is EPEVTQTPSHQVTQMGQEVILRCVPISNHLYFYWYRQILGQKVEFLVSFYNNEISEKSEIFDDQFSVERPDGSNFTLKIRSTKLEDSAMYFCASSQLPNTEAFFGQGTRLTVV.

This clone was seen at least ten times. This chain connects TRBV15 to TRBJ1-3; the D gene is possibly TRBD1 (6 bases). This CDR3 has 15 residues. Germline V gene data show CDR1 as LNHNV and CDR2 as YYDKDF (reference sequence). Trimming took 1 base from V and 7 from J, leaving 14 bases between them. CDR3 sequence reads: CATSRGRGQGNTIYF. DNA for the CDR3: TGTGCCACCAGCAGAGGTCGGGGCCAGGGGAACACCATATATTTT.

The J gene is TRBJ1-5, the V gene TRBV7-2; D remains unclear. The V and J ends lost 2 bases and 1 base respectively, with 12 bases between them. CDR1 SGHTA and CDR2 FQGNSA come from the germline V gene. The CDR3 is 16 residues long. The CDR3 protein is CASSLNRVDSNQPQHF. The CDR3 DNA reads as TGTGCCAGCAGCTTAAACCGGGTCGACAGCAATCAGCCCCAGCATTTT.

The chain is built from TRBV4-1 and TRBJ2-1, with 8 bases matching TRBD2. The junction had 9 bases not matched to a gene; V was cut back by 2 bases and J by 3 bases. From germline, CDR1 is MGHRA and CDR2 YSYEKL. This CDR3 is 17 amino acids long. The CDR3 DNA follows: TGCGCCAGCAGCCAATCCGCTCTCGGGGGGGGCTACAATGAGCAGTTCTTC. Translated, it gives CASSQSALGGGYNEQFF.